This entry is about one TCR beta chain. What it recognizes is unknown. The sample belongs to a study of CD4 T cells in relation to SARS-CoV-2 and coronaviruses. Before the COVID-19 pandemic, during about 2011-2019, CD4+ T cells were taken from unexposed donors. This table comes from immunoSEQ multiplex PCR, and its TCRdb copy is limited to in-frame clones, with some not included. This table has around 70,000 clones, about 90% appearing once. Findings of the study overall: According to naive versus memory sequencing, detected responses are memory recall, not newly primed.

The CDR3 runs to 15 residues. V gave up 4 bases and J gave up 2 bases, with 11 bases separating them. Germline loops: CDR1 SEHNR, CDR2 FQNEAQ (reference sequence). The J gene is TRBJ2-2, the V gene TRBV7-9; TRBD1 is a possible D gene (5 bases). The TCR sequence derives from a human donor in good health. Input material: memory CD4+ T cells from PBMCs. CDR3 region: CASSSTELNTGELFF. CDR3 sequence (DNA): TGTGCCAGCAGCTCGACAGAGCTAAACACCGGGGAGCTGTTTTTT.